The rows below give T cell receptor beta chains drawn from one sample of a study of blood T cell repertoires in COVID-19. The data were produced by immunoSEQ multiplex PCR, yet TCRdb's version contains in-frame clones alone and is incomplete. The sample consists of 140,000 or so clones, around 87% of them appearing once. The sample comprised peripheral blood. These receptors originate from a woman in her sixties with active COVID-19. Each CDR3 is given with its conserved first and last residue. D genes are given only for firm matches. Expanded clones get a size class; other rows say once, few or many, or leave the size out.

V gene	J gene	clone size	D gene	CDR3 protein	CDR3 DNA
TRBV7-9	TRBJ1-2	NA	NA	CASSLPFMGARYGYTF	TGTGCCAGCAGCTTACCCTTCATGGGGGCGAGGTATGGCTACACCTTC
TRBV5-8	TRBJ2-7	few	TRBD1	CASSFPGQGSDEQYF	TGTGCCAGCAGCTTTCCGGGACAGGGCTCCGACGAGCAGTACTTC
TRBV19	TRBJ2-1	NA	NA	CASSIAPSRVNEQFF	TGTGCCAGTAGTATAGCCCCGAGCAGGGTCAATGAGCAGTTCTTC
TRBV19	TRBJ2-7	NA	TRBD2	CASSISTAGGKQYF	TGTGCCAGTAGTATATCGACGGCGGGGGGGAAGCAGTACTTC
TRBV28	TRBJ1-5	NA	NA	CASRYRDLSNQPQHF	TGTGCCAGCAGATACAGGGACCTTAGCAATCAGCCCCAGCATTTT
TRBV5-1	TRBJ2-7	NA	TRBD2	CASSFQGGQSFYEQYF	TGCGCCAGCAGCTTTCAGGGAGGGCAATCCTTCTACGAGCAGTACTTC
TRBV29-1	TRBJ2-7	NA	NA	CSVEARSYEQYF	TGCAGCGTTGAAGCCCGCTCCTACGAGCAGTACTTC
TRBV5-1	TRBJ1-2	NA	NA	CASSYLQGGDYGYTF	TGCGCCAGCAGCTACCTACAGGGAGGGGATTATGGCTACACCTTC
TRBV7-3	TRBJ2-1	NA	NA	CASSLIGVVPYNEQFF	TGTGCCAGCAGCTTAATCGGAGTTGTGCCCTACAATGAGCAGTTCTTC
TRBV3-1/TRBV3-2	TRBJ2-1	NA	TRBD1	CASSQDWVDRGPFYNEQFF	TGTGCCAGCAGCCAAGATTGGGTGGACAGGGGGCCCTTCTACAATGAGCAGTTCTTC
TRBV30	TRBJ2-5	NA	TRBD2	CAWGRAQETQYF	TGTGCCTGGGGGAGGGCACAAGAGACCCAGTACTTC
TRBV2	TRBJ1-1	NA	NA	CASSEARLWGANEAFF	TGTGCCAGCAGTGAAGCGCGTTTATGGGGCGCCAATGAAGCTTTCTTT
TRBV4-2	TRBJ2-2	NA	NA	CASSQSYGYTGELFF	TGTGCCAGCAGCCAATCGTACGGTTACACCGGGGAGCTGTTTTTT
TRBV4-2	TRBJ1-6	few	NA	CASSRGGVESPLHF	TGTGCCAGCAGCCGTGGGGGCGTAGAATCACCCCTCCACTTT
TRBV10-1	TRBJ2-1	NA	TRBD2	CASSAIAGGSNEQFF	TGCGCCAGCAGTGCCATAGCGGGAGGTTCCAATGAGCAGTTCTTC
TRBV19	TRBJ1-5	few	NA	CASSPQGYSNQPQHF	TGTGCCAGTTCTCCTCAGGGGTATAGCAATCAGCCCCAGCATTTT
TRBV5-4	TRBJ1-1	NA	NA	CASSLQGTRGTEAFF	TGTGCCAGCAGCTTACAGGGAACTCGAGGCACTGAAGCTTTCTTT
TRBV14	TRBJ2-1	once	NA	CASSQEAPPLVEYNEQFF	TGTGCCAGCAGCCAAGAAGCCCCCCCTTTGGTAGAGTACAATGAGCAGTTCTTC
TRBV6-2/TRBV6-3	TRBJ2-7	NA	TRBD2	CASSSVTSGSYEQYF	TGTGCCAGCAGTTCCGTAACTAGCGGGAGTTACGAGCAGTACTTC
TRBV3-1/TRBV3-2	TRBJ1-2	NA	TRBD1	CASSQGQGHGYTF	TGTGCCAGCAGCCAAGGACAGGGTCATGGCTACACCTTC
TRBV10-3	TRBJ2-1	NA	TRBD2	CAISGRTGEQFF	TGTGCCATCAGCGGGAGGACGGGGGAGCAGTTCTTC
TRBV19	TRBJ2-1	NA	TRBD2	CASTSIGTSGRGEQFF	TGTGCCAGTACTTCAATAGGGACTAGCGGGAGAGGTGAGCAGTTCTTC
TRBV29-1	TRBJ2-7	NA	NA	CSVEGLGREQYF	TGCAGCGTTGAAGGACTAGGTAGGGAGCAGTACTTC
TRBV28	TRBJ2-1	NA	TRBD1	CASSLLTYRGSSYNEQFF	TGTGCCAGCAGTTTACTAACTTACAGGGGGAGCTCCTACAATGAGCAGTTCTTC
TRBV9	TRBJ1-1	NA	TRBD1	CASSARQGGAEAFF	TGTGCCAGCAGCGCCCGACAGGGCGGGGCTGAAGCTTTCTTT
TRBV30	TRBJ2-1	NA	NA	CAWSRGGFYNEQFF	TGTGCCTGGAGTAGGGGGGGATTCTACAATGAGCAGTTCTTC
TRBV6-6	TRBJ1-2	NA	NA	CASAEGGNYGYTF	TGTGCCAGCGCTGAAGGGGGTAACTATGGCTACACCTTC
TRBV5-7	TRBJ2-3	NA	NA	CASSPETRTHTDTQYF	TGTGCCAGCAGCCCGGAGACCAGAACCCACACAGATACGCAGTATTTT
TRBV6-2/TRBV6-3	TRBJ1-5	NA	TRBD1	CASSYPGQGARQPQHF	TGTGCCAGCAGTTACCCGGGACAGGGGGCGCGACAGCCCCAGCATTTT
TRBV27	TRBJ2-6	NA	NA	CASQGSGANVLTF	TGTGCCAGCCAGGGGTCCGGGGCCAACGTCCTGACTTTC
TRBV7-2	TRBJ1-4	NA	NA	CASSLALGEKLFF	TGTGCCAGCAGCTTAGCGCTGGGCGAAAAACTGTTTTTT
TRBV10-3	TRBJ2-7	NA	NA	CASGLVYEQYF	TGTGCCTCGGGACTGGTCTACGAGCAGTACTTC
TRBV7-2	TRBJ2-3	NA	TRBD2	CASSLGTTSGRVVTDTQYF	TGTGCCAGCAGCTTAGGGACAACTAGCGGGAGGGTAGTGACAGATACGCAGTATTTT
TRBV30	TRBJ2-7	NA	TRBD2	CAWAGTSTLYEQYF	TGTGCCTGGGCCGGGACTAGCACCCTCTACGAGCAGTACTTC
TRBV19	TRBJ1-2	NA	TRBD1	CASNQRTGDALTF	TGTGCCAGTAACCAAAGGACAGGGGACGCGCTTACCTTC
TRBV20-1	TRBJ2-7	NA	TRBD2	CSASRLSGGNYEQYF	TGCAGTGCTAGTCGACTTAGCGGGGGGAACTACGAGCAGTACTTC
TRBV6-2/TRBV6-3	TRBJ2-7	NA	TRBD2	CASSYGTSGNRYEQYF	TGTGCCAGCAGTTACGGGACTAGCGGGAACAGGTACGAGCAGTACTTC
TRBV11-2	TRBJ2-4	NA	NA	CASSLSRTAPKNIQYF	TGTGCCAGCAGCTTATCCCGGACAGCTCCCAAAAACATTCAGTACTTC
TRBV7-2	TRBJ2-7	NA	TRBD2	CASSQSGIENEQYF	TGTGCCAGCAGCCAGAGCGGGATTGAGAACGAGCAGTACTTC
TRBV20-1	TRBJ1-2	NA	NA	CSARVGGGYTF	TGCAGTGCTAGAGTCGGGGGTGGCTACACCTTC
TRBV19	TRBJ1-1	NA	NA	CASFRGANTEAFF	TGTGCCAGTTTCAGGGGTGCGAACACTGAAGCTTTCTTT
TRBV7-9	TRBJ2-3	NA	NA	CASSLRAAGAHRTDTQYF	TGTGCCAGCAGCTTACGGGCGGCGGGGGCGCATAGGACAGATACGCAGTATTTT
TRBV4-2	TRBJ2-7	NA	TRBD1	CASSQGDRAYEQYF	TGTGCCAGCAGCCAGGGGGACAGGGCCTACGAGCAGTACTTC
TRBV7-2	TRBJ2-1	NA	TRBD1	CASSRKPGTVHNEQFF	TGTGCCAGCAGCCGGAAACCGGGGACAGTCCACAATGAGCAGTTCTTC
TRBV7-9	TRBJ1-4	NA	NA	CASSLTGDEKLFF	TGTGCCAGCAGCTTAACAGGAGATGAAAAACTGTTTTTT